This T cell receptor beta chain was retrieved from a study of blood T cell repertoires in COVID-19. About the research overall: The samples span acute and convalescent COVID-19 from the United States, Italy and Spain. PBMCs, B-cell-depleted T cells, or T cells were the source of the cDNA or gDNA that made up the material.

Remarks on this clone: Other nucleotide sequences in the sample specify the same CDR3.

Clones were read by immunoSEQ multiplex PCR, and TCRdb kept only the in-frame ones, dropping some. The data contain tens of thousands of clones, 89% of them singletons. What was sequenced was peripheral blood. This sequence was found in a man aged 55 to 70 with active COVID-19.

The CDR3 is CSARRSYEQYF. The DNA of the CDR3 is TGCAGTGCTAGGAGGTCCTACGAGCAGTACTTC. The V call is TRBV20-1, the J call TRBJ2-7; D uncertain. This CDR3 is built from 11 residues. Trimming shortened V by 3 bases and J by 1 base, and 4 bases separated the two germline ends. Germline CDR1 and CDR2: DFQATT and SNEGSKA (reference sequence).